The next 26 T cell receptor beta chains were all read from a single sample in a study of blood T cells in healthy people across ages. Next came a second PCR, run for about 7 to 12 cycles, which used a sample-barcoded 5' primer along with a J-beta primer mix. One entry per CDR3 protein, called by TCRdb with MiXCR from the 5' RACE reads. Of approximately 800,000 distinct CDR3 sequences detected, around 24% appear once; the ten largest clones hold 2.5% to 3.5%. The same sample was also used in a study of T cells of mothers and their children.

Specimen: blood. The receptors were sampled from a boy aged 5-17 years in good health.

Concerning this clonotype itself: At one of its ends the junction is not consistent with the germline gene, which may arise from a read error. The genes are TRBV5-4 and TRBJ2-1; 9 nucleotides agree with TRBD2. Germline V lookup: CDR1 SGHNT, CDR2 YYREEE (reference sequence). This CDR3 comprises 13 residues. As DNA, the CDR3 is TGTGCCAGCAGCTTTTACCAATCTAGCGGGGAGGTCTTC. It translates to CASSFYQSSGEVF.

The CDR3 DNA reads as TGTGCCAGCAGTTCTACCGCACTCGGAAAAAGCTCCTACAATGAGCAGTTCTTC. It yields the protein CASSSTALGKSSYNEQFF. The chain has TRBV6-6 and TRBJ2-1; D unresolved. This CDR3 has 18 amino acids. The V gene's germline CDR1 is MNHNY and CDR2 SVGAGI (reference sequence). The V end was cut by 4 bases, the J end by 0 bases, with 19 bases between.

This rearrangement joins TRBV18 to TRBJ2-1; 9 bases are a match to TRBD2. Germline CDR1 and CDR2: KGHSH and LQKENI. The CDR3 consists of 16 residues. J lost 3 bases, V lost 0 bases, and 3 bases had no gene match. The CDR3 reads CASSPPASGDYNEQFF. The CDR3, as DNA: TGTGCCAGCTCACCACCTGCTAGCGGGGACTACAATGAGCAGTTCTTC.

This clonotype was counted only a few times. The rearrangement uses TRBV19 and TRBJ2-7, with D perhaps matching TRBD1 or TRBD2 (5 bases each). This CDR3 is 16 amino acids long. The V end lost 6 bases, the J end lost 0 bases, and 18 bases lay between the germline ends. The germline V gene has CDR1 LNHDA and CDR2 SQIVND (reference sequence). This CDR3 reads CASRIPGRRVSYEQYF. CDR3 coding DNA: TGTGCCAGTAGGATACCGGGACGGAGAGTCTCCTACGAGCAGTACTTC.

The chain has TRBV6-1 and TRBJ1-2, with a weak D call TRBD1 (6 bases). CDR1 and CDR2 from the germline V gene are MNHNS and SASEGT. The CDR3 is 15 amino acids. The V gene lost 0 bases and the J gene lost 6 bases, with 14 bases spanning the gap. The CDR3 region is CASSEAGGPADGYTF. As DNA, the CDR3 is TGTGCCAGCAGTGAAGCGGGGGGGCCCGCGGATGGCTACACCTTC.

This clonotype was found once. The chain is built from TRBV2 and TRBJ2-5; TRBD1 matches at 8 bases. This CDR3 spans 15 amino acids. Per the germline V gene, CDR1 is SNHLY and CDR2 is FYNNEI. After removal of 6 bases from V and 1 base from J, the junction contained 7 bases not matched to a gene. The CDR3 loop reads CASRADRAGQETQYF. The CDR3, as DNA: TGTGCCAGCAGAGCGGACAGGGCTGGCCAAGAGACCCAGTACTTC.

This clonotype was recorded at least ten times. The CDR3 sequence: CSAKFETSGGLGEQFF. The CDR3 DNA sequence: TGCAGTGCTAAGTTCGAGACTAGCGGGGGGTTGGGTGAGCAGTTCTTC. The chain carries TRBV20-1 and TRBJ2-1, with 13 bases lining up with TRBD2. The CDR3 runs to 16 residues. The V segment lost 4 bases and the J segment 9 bases; nucleotides outside the gene matches: 12. The germline V gene has CDR1 DFQATT and CDR2 SNEGSKA (reference sequence).

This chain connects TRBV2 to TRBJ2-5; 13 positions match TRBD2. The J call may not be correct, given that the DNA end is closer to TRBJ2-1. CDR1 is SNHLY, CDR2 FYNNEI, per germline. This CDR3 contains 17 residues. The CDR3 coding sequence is TGTGCCAGCAGGGCACTACTAGCGGGGGGGAACCACAATGAGCAGTTCTTC. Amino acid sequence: CASRALLAGGNHNEQFF.

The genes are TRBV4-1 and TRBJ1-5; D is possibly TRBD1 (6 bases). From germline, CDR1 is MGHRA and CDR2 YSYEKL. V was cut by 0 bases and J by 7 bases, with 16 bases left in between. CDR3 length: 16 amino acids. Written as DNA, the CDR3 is TGCGCCAGCAGCCAAGATCGGGGACAAGGGGGGCAGCCCCAGCATTTT. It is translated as CASSQDRGQGGQPQHF.

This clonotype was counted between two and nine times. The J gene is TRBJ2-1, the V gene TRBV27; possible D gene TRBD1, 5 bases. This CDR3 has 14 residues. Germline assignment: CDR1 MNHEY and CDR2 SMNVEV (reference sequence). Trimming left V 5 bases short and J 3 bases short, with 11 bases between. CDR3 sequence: CASSISGFYNEQFF. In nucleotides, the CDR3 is TGTGCCAGCAGTATTTCAGGGTTCTACAATGAGCAGTTCTTC.

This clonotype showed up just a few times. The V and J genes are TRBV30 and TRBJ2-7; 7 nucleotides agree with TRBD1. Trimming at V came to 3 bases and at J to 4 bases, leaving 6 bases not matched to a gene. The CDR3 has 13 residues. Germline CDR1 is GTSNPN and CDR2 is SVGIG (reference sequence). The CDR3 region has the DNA TGTGCCTGGAGGTGGGCAGGGGGTTACGAGCAGTACTTC. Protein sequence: CAWRWAGGYEQYF.

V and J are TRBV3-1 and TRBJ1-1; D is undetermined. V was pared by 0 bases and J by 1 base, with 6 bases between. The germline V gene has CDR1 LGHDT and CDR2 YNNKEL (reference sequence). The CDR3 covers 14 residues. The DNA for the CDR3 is TGTGCCAGCAGCCAAGAGGGGTCGAACACTGAAGCTTTCTTT. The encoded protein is CASSQEGSNTEAFF.

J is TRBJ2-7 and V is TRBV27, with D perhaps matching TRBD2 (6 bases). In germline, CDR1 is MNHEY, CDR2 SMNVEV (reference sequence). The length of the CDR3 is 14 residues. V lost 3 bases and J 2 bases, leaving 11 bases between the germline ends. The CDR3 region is CASSLSSVAYEQYF. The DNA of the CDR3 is TGTGCCAGCAGTTTGTCTAGCGTAGCCTACGAGCAGTACTTC.

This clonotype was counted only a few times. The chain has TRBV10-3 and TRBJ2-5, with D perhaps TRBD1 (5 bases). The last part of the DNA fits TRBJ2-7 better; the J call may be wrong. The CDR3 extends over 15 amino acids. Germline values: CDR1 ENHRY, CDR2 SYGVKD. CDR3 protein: CAIAPGARNPHEQYF. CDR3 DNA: TGTGCCATCGCTCCTGGGGCCAGGAATCCCCACGAGCAGTACTTC.

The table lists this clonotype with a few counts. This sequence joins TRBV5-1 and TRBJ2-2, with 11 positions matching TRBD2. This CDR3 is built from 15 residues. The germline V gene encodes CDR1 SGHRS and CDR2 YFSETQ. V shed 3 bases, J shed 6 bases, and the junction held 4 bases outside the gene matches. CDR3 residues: CASSSSTSGAGELFF. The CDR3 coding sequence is TGCGCCAGCAGCTCCTCGACTAGCGGGGCCGGGGAGCTGTTTTTT.

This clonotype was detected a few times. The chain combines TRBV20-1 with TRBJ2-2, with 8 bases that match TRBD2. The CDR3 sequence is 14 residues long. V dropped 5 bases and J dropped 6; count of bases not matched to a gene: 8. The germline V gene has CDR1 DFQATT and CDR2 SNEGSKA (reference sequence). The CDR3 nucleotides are TGCAGTGCTCCACGCGGGAGGTTGGCCGGGGAGCTGTTTTTT. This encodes CSAPRGRLAGELFF.

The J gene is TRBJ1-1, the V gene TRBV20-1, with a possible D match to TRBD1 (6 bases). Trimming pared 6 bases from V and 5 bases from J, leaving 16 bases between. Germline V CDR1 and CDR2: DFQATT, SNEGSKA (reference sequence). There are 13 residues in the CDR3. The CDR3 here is CSAKVGGATEAFF. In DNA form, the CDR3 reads TGCAGTGCAAAGGTTGGGGGCGCGACTGAAGCTTTCTTT.

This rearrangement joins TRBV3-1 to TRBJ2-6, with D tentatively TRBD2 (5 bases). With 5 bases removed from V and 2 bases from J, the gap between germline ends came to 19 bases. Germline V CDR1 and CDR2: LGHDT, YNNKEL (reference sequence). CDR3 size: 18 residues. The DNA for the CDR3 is TGTGCCAGCAGCAGGTTAGGAGGAGGCCTAACTGGGGCCAACGTCCTGACTTTC. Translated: CASSRLGGGLTGANVLTF.

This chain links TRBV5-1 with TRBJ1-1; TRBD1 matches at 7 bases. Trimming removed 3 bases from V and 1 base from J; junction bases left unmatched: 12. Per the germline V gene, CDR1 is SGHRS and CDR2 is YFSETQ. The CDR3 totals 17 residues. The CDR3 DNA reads TGCGCCAGCAGCTCCTACGGACAGGCAGGGGGGAACACTGAAGCTTTCTTT. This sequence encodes CASSSYGQAGGNTEAFF.

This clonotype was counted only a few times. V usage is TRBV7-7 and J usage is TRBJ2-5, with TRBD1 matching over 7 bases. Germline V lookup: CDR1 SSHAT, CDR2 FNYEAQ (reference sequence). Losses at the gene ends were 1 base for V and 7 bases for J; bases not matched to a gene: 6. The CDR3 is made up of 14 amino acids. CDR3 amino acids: CASSLVNRQGTQYF. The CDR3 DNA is TGTGCCAGCAGCTTAGTAAACAGACAGGGGACCCAGTACTTC.

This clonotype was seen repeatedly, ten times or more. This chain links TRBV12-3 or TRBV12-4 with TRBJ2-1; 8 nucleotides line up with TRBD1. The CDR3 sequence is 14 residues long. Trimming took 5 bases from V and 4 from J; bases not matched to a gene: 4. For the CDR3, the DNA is TGTGCCAGCAGTCCGGGACAGGCATACAATGAGCAGTTCTTC. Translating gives CASSPGQAYNEQFF.

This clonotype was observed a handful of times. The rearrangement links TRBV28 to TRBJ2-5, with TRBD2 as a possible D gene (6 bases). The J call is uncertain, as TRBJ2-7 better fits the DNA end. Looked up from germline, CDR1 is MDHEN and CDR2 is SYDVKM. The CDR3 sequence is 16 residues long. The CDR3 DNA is TGTGCCAGCAGTCCCCCCGGGGACTTGAGCTCCTACGAGCAGTACTTC. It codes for CASSPPGDLSSYEQYF.

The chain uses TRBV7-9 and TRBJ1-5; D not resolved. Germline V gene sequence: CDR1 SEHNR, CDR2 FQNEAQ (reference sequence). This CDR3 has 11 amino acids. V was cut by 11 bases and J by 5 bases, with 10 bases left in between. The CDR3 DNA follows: TGTGCCGCGGGCGAAGATCAGCCCCAGCATTTT. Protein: CAAGEDQPQHF.

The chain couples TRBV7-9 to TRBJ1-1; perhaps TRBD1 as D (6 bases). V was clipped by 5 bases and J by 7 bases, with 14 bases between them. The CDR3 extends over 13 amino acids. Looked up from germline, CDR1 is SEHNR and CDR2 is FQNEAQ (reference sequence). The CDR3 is CASSPEDSLEAFF. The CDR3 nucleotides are TGTGCCAGCAGCCCCGAGGACAGCCTTGAAGCTTTCTTT.

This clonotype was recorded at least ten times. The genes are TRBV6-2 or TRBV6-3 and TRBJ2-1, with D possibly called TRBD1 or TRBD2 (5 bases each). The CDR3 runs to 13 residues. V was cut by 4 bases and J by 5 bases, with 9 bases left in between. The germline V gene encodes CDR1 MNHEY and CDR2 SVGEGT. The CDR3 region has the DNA TGTGCCAGCAGTTCCGGGGCCAACAATGAGCAGTTCTTC. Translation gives CASSSGANNEQFF.

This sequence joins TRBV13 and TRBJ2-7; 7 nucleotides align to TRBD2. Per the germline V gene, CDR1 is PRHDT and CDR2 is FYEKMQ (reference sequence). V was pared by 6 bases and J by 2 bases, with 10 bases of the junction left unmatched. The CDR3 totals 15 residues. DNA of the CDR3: TGTGCCAGCAGTATGGGGCGGGGGATAGCCTACGAGCAGTACTTC. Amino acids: CASSMGRGIAYEQYF.